Only a few counts were recorded for the clone carrying this TCR beta chain. What it recognizes is unknown. This CDR3 is built from 13 residues. CDR1 is MNHNY, CDR2 SVGAGI, per germline (reference sequence). Trimming left V 6 bases short and J 5 bases short, with 13 bases between. This record comes from a study of blood T cells in healthy people across ages. It was with a sample-barcoded 5' primer and a J-beta primer mix that a second PCR of roughly 6 to 12 cycles was run. TCRdb re-derived calls from the 5' RACE reads in MiXCR, one entry per CDR3 protein. The sample has 1.5 million to 2 million distinct CDR3 sequences; 28% are singletons. Study results and limitations: With donor CMV status unknown, expanded clonotype changes were possibly confounded.

The sequence came from a woman under 40 in good health. Material for sequencing was blood. V and J are TRBV6-6 and TRBJ2-5; the D gene is possibly TRBD2 (6 bases). CDR3 residues: CASSPGGVETQYF. The CDR3 DNA reads as TGTGCCAGCAGCCCCGGCGGGGTGGAGACCCAGTACTTC.